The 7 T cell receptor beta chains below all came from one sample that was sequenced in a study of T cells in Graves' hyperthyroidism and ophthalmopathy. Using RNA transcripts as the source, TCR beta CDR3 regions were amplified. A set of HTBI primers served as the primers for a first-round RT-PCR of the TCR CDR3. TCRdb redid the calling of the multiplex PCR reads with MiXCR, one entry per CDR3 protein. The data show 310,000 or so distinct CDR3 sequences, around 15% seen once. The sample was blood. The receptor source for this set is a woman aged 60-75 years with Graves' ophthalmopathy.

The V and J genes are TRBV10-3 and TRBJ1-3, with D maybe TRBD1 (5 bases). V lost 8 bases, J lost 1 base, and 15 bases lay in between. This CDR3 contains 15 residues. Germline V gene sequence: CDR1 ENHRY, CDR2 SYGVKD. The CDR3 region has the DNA TGTGCCATCGGGAGGGACGGCGGATCTGGAAACACCATATATTTT. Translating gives CAIGRDGGSGNTIYF.

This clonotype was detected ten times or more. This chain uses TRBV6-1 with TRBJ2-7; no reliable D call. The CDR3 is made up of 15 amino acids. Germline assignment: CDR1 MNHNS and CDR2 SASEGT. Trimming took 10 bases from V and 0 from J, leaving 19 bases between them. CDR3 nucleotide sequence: TGTGCCACCATGCAACGGGCTACGATCTCCTACGAGCAGTACTTC. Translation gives CATMQRATISYEQYF.

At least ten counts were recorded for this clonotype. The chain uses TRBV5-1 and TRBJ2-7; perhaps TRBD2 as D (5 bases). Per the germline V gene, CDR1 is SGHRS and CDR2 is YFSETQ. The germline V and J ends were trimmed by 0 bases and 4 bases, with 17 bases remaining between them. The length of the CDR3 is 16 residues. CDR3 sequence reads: CASSLAGREREYEQYF. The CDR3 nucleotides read TGCGCCAGCAGCTTGGCCGGAAGAGAAAGGGAGTACGAGCAGTACTTC.

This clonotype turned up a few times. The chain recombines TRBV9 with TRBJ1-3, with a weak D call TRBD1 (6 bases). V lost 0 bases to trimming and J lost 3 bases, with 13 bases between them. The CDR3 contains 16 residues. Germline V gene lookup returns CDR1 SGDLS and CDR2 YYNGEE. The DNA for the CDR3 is TGTGCCAGCAGCGTAGATACAGGGCAGAATGGAAACACCATATATTTT. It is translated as CASSVDTGQNGNTIYF.

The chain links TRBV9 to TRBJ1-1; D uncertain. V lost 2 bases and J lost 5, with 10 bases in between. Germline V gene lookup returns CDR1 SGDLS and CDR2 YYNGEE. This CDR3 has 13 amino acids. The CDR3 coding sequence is TGTGCCAGCAGCGTGGCATATGGGACTGAAGCTTTCTTT. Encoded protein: CASSVAYGTEAFF.

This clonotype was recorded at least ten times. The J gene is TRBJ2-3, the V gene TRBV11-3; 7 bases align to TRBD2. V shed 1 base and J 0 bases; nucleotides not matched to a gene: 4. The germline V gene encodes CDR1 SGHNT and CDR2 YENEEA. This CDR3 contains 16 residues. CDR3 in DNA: TGTGCCAGCAGCTTAGGGCGGGGGACCAGCACAGATACGCAGTATTTT. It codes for CASSLGRGTSTDTQYF.

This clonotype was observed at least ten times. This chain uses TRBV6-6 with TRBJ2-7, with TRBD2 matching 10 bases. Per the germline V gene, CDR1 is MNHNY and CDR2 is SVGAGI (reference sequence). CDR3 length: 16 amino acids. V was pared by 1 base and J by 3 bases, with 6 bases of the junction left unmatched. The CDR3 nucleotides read TGTGCCAGCAGTTACTGGGCTAGCGGGGGATTCTACGAGCAGTACTTC. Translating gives CASSYWASGGFYEQYF.